The 15 T cell receptor beta chains in this list originate from one sample, sequenced in a study of shared T cell receptors in the human thymus. Only in-frame clones appear in the TCRdb table, and some are missing; sequencing was by immunoSEQ multiplex PCR. This table has hundreds of thousands of clones, about 89% appearing once. The sample also formed part of further work on human thymus T cells.

The sequencing sample was made of thymocytes. These TCRs come from a boy less than two years old with a congenital heart defect.

The chain links TRBV28 to TRBJ2-7; 10 positions agree with TRBD1. This CDR3 is built from 18 residues. Germline V gives CDR1 MDHEN, CDR2 SYDVKM. Trimming took 2 bases from V and 3 from J; bases not matched to a gene: 13. The DNA for the CDR3 is TGTGCCAGCAGTTTAGCCAACCCCTGGACAGGGGGGGTCTACGAGCAGTACTTC. Translated: CASSLANPWTGGVYEQYF.

V and J are TRBV2 and TRBJ1-1; D not certain. Germline V gene sequence: CDR1 SNHLY, CDR2 FYNNEI. Trimming removed 0 bases at V and 5 bases at J, with 19 bases between. The CDR3 is 17 amino acids. The DNA of the CDR3 is TGTGCCAGCAGTGAAGCGCGCGGCAGCCGAACTGGGACTGAAGCTTTCTTT. Its protein product is CASSEARGSRTGTEAFF.

This clone has a single count. V usage is TRBV28 and J usage is TRBJ2-7; weak D call: TRBD1 (6 bases). The V gene lost 8 bases and the J gene lost 3 bases, with 20 bases spanning the gap. The germline CDR1 and CDR2 sequences are MDHEN and SYDVKM. The CDR3 runs 15 residues. CDR3 amino acids: CASLDNRDEDYEQYF. For the CDR3, the DNA is TGTGCCAGCCTAGACAACAGGGACGAGGACTACGAGCAGTACTTC.

The V gene is TRBV28, the J gene TRBJ1-1; 7 bases align to TRBD1. CDR3 length: 15 residues. V was pared by 4 bases and J by 3 bases, with 8 bases of the junction left unmatched. Germline V gene sequence: CDR1 MDHEN, CDR2 SYDVKM. In DNA, the CDR3 is TGTGCCAGCAGTTCCCTAGGGGGCCGGGACACTGAAGCTTTCTTT. Its protein product is CASSSLGGRDTEAFF.

The chain joins TRBV5-1 to TRBJ1-2; unclear D gene. There are 12 residues in the CDR3. Germline V CDR1 and CDR2: SGHRS, YFSETQ. V lost 0 bases and J lost 4, with 4 bases in between. The DNA for the CDR3 is TGCGCCAGCAGCTTGGCGGGCTATGGCTACACCTTC. Translating it yields CASSLAGYGYTF.

The gene calls are TRBV5-5 and TRBJ2-7, with D possibly matching TRBD2 (6 bases). CDR1 SGHKS and CDR2 YYEKEE come from the germline V gene (reference sequence). V lost 3 bases and J lost 3, with 19 bases in between. This CDR3 has 16 residues. This chain's CDR3 is CASSSPDWKGLYEQYF. CDR3 nucleotide sequence: TGTGCCAGCAGCTCCCCGGACTGGAAGGGACTCTACGAGCAGTACTTC.

The chain links TRBV28 to TRBJ1-4, with a tentative D call TRBD1 (5 bases). Trimming stripped 3 bases from V and 6 bases from J, with 11 bases between. Germline CDR1 and CDR2: MDHEN and SYDVKM. CDR3 length: 14 amino acids. The CDR3 region is CASSFIAGYEKLFF. DNA of the CDR3: TGTGCCAGCAGTTTCATTGCAGGGTATGAAAAACTGTTTTTT.

This chain links TRBV6-1 with TRBJ1-1; D may be TRBD1 (6 bases). The V end lost 4 bases, the J end lost 5 bases, and 14 bases lay between the germline ends. In germline, CDR1 is MNHNS, CDR2 SASEGT. This CDR3 spans 14 amino acids. The CDR3: CASSAQGTRTEAFF. The DNA of the CDR3 is TGTGCCAGCAGTGCCCAGGGGACGAGGACTGAAGCTTTCTTT.

The V gene is TRBV7-3, the J gene TRBJ2-6; a weak D match, TRBD2 (6 bases). The V gene's germline CDR1 is SGHTA and CDR2 FQGTGA. The V end was cut by 5 bases, the J end by 2 bases, with 13 bases between. The CDR3 has 16 amino acids. CDR3 DNA: TGTGCCAGCAGCGCCTCCGCGGGGCCTGGGGCCAACGTCCTGACTTTC. This sequence encodes CASSASAGPGANVLTF.

The V gene is TRBV28, the J gene TRBJ2-4, with unresolved D. The length of the CDR3 is 14 residues. Trimming took 5 bases from V and 2 from J, leaving 10 bases between them. CDR1 is MDHEN and CDR2 is SYDVKM in the germline V gene. CDR3 sequence: CASSPPTSKNIQYF. The CDR3 DNA follows: TGTGCCAGCAGTCCCCCGACATCCAAAAACATTCAGTACTTC.

The chain has TRBV9 and TRBJ1-1; 7 bases match TRBD1. This CDR3 is built from 19 residues. After removal of 3 bases from V and 0 bases from J, the junction contained 17 bases not matched to a gene. The germline V gene encodes CDR1 SGDLS and CDR2 YYNGEE. CDR3 in amino acids: CASSAEGQFRGPMNTEAFF. The CDR3 DNA sequence: TGTGCCAGCAGCGCTGAAGGGCAGTTTAGGGGGCCGATGAACACTGAAGCTTTCTTT.

This chain uses TRBV5-4 with TRBJ2-1; 8 bases fit TRBD1. The CDR3 has 14 residues. V trimming: 1 base; J trimming: 7 bases; junction bases outside the gene matches: 4. Per the germline V gene, CDR1 is SGHNT and CDR2 is YYREEE (reference sequence). The CDR3 DNA reads as TGTGCCAGCAGCTTGCGGCAGGGGGCAAATGAGCAGTTCTTC. Protein: CASSLRQGANEQFF. The whole variable domain, remainder taken from reference TRBV5-4 and TRBJ2-1, is ETGVTQSPTHLIKTRGQQVTLRCSSQSGHNTVSWYQQALGQGPQFIFQYYREEENGRGNFPPRFSGLQFPNYSSELNVNALELDDSALYLCASSLRQGANEQFFGPGTRLTVL.

This chain uses TRBV29-1 with TRBJ2-1; 12 bases match TRBD2. V dropped 3 bases and J dropped 5; count of bases not matched to a gene: 11. CDR3 length: 17 amino acids. CDR1 and CDR2 (germline): SQVTM, ANQGSEA. The CDR3 protein is CSVEWTSGTRVHNEQFF. CDR3 bases: TGCAGCGTTGAGTGGACTAGCGGGACAAGGGTTCACAATGAGCAGTTCTTC.

This rearrangement joins TRBV6-1 to TRBJ1-4; D is ambiguous. The CDR3 contains 12 residues. The germline V gene has CDR1 MNHNS and CDR2 SASEGT. V was cut by 2 bases and J by 10 bases, with 8 bases left in between. The CDR3 DNA sequence: TGTGCCAGCAGTGAAAGGAGGGCAAAACTGTTTTTT. It encodes CASSERRAKLFF.

This clone was picked up a small number of times. The genes are TRBV10-3 and TRBJ1-5, with D tentatively TRBD1 (5 bases). Trimming cost V 5 bases and J 2 bases, with 13 bases left between them. In germline, CDR1 is ENHRY, CDR2 SYGVKD. The CDR3 contains 15 residues. The CDR3 is CAISPAGGGNQPQHF. The CDR3 region has the DNA TGTGCCATCAGTCCCGCCGGGGGAGGCAATCAGCCCCAGCATTTT.